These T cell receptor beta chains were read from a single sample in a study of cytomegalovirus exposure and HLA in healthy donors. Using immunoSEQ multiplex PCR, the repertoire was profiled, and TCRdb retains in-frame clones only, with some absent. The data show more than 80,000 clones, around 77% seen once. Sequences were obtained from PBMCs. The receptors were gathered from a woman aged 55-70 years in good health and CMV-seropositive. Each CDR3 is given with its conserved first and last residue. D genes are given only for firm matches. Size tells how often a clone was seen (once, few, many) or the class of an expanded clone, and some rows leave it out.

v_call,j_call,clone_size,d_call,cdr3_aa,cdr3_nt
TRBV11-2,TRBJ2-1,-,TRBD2,CASSLPSGTVYNEQFF,TGTGCCAGCAGCTTACCTAGCGGGACCGTCTACAATGAGCAGTTCTTC
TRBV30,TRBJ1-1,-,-,CAWRGIRRNTEAFF,TGTGCCTGGCGGGGGATTAGGAGGAACACTGAAGCTTTCTTT
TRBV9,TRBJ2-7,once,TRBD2,CASSVGGEAESYEQYF,TGTGCCAGCAGCGTGGGAGGGGAGGCGGAGTCCTACGAGCAGTACTTC
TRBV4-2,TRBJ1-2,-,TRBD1,CASSQELRGQYGYTF,TGTGCCAGCAGCCAAGAGTTGCGGGGACAGTATGGCTACACCTTC
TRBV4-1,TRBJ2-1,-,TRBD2,CASSPMGLAGDEQFF,TGCGCCAGCAGCCCGATGGGACTAGCGGGAGACGAGCAGTTCTTC
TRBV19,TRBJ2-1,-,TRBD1,CASSARGLGEQFF,TGTGCCAGTTCGGCCAGGGGGCTGGGTGAGCAGTTCTTC
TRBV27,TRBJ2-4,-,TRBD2,CASSLLAENIQYF,TGTGCCAGCAGTTTACTAGCGGAAAACATTCAGTACTTC
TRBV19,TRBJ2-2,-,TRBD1,CASSILHTGGIPGELFF,TGTGCCAGTAGTATACTCCATACAGGGGGCATCCCCGGGGAGCTGTTTTTT
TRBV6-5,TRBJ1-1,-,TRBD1,CASTMTGSTEAFF,TGTGCCAGCACTATGACAGGGAGCACTGAAGCTTTCTTT
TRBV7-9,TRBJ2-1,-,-,CASSLEGTSYNEQFF,TGTGCCAGCAGCTTAGAGGGAACTAGCTACAATGAGCAGTTCTTC
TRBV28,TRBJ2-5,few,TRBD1,CASGLTGGIETQYF,TGTGCCAGCGGGTTAACAGGGGGCATAGAGACCCAGTACTTC
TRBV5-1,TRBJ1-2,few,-,CASSLNGGDYGYTF,TGCGCCAGCAGCTTGAATGGGGGGGACTATGGCTACACCTTC
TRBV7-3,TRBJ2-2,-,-,CASRIQGNTGELFF,TGTGCCAGCAGAATACAGGGGAACACCGGGGAGCTGTTTTTT
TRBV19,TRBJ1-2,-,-,CASTVKGGSRGYTF,TGTGCCAGTACCGTCAAAGGGGGATCGAGGGGCTACACCTTC
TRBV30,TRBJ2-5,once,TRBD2,CAWIQREWRGETQYF,TGTGCCTGGATCCAGCGGGAGTGGAGAGGGGAGACCCAGTACTTC
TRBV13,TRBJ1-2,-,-,CASSLGRPGRNYGYTF,TGTGCCAGCAGCTTAGGTAGGCCAGGTAGGAACTATGGCTACACCTTC
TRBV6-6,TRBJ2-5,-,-,CASGGGQGGTQYF,TGTGCGAGTGGGGGAGGTCAGGGAGGGACCCAGTACTTC
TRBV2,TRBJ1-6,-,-,CASSRDTGSYNSPLHF,TGTGCCAGCAGCCGGGACACTGGCTCCTATAATTCACCCCTCCACTTT
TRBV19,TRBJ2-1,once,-,CASSYSGGRSHYNEQFF,TGTGCCAGCTCGTACAGTGGAGGGAGGTCTCACTACAATGAGCAGTTCTTC
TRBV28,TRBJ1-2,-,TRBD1,CASSTDRGQNYGYTF,TGTGCCAGCAGTACCGACAGGGGACAGAACTATGGCTACACCTTC
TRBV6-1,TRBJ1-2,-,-,CASQGQGYGYTF,TGTGCCAGCCAGGGTCAGGGCTATGGCTACACCTTC
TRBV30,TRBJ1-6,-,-,CAWSTAPRAPLHF,TGTGCCTGGAGTACGGCCCCGAGGGCACCCCTCCACTTT
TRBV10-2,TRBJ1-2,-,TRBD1,CASRPTGGKAYGYTF,TGCGCCAGCAGACCGACAGGGGGGAAAGCTTATGGCTACACCTTC
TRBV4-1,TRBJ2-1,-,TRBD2,CARPTSGSYNEQFF,TGCGCCAGACCTACTAGCGGGAGTTACAATGAGCAGTTCTTC
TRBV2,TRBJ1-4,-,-,CASSEGRFNYLFF,TGTGCCAGCAGTGAAGGGCGGTTTAATTATTTATTTTTT
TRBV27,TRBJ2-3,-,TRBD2,CASSLQGGRAPDTQYF,TGTGCCAGCAGTCTCCAAGGCGGGAGGGCCCCAGATACGCAGTATTTT
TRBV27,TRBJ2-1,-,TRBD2,CAKGLAVLDEQFF,TGTGCTAAAGGTCTAGCGGTCCTAGATGAGCAGTTCTTC
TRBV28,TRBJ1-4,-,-,CASARPRNEKLFF,TGTGCCAGCGCCCGTCCGAGAAATGAAAAACTGTTTTTT
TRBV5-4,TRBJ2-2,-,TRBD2,CASSLGLAGGYTGELFF,TGTGCCAGCAGCCTGGGACTAGCGGGAGGGTACACCGGGGAGCTGTTTTTT
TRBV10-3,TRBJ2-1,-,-,CAISGSAEGYNEQFF,TGTGCCATCAGTGGTAGCGCTGAGGGCTACAATGAGCAGTTCTTC
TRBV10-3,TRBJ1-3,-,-,CAISGEGSGNTIYF,TGTGCCATCAGTGGGGAGGGTTCCGGAAACACCATATATTTT
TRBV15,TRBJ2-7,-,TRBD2,CATSREAGGDYEQYF,TGTGCCACCAGCAGAGAAGCGGGAGGGGACTACGAGCAGTACTTC
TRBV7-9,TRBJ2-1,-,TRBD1,CASSLRTGEDEQFF,TGTGCCAGCAGCTTGAGGACAGGGGAGGATGAGCAGTTCTTC
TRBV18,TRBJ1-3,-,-,CASSPTVSGNTIYF,TGTGCCAGCTCACCAACGGTTTCGGGAAACACCATATATTTT
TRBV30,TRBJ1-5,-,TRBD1,CAWSVGQNQPQHF,TGTGCCTGGAGTGTGGGACAGAATCAGCCCCAGCATTTT
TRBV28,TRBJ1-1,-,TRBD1,CASRTDRGLAFF,TGTGCCAGCAGAACAGACAGGGGGCTCGCTTTCTTT
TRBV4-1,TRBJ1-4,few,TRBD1,CAIRGTGNEKLFF,TGCGCCATAAGGGGGACAGGGAATGAAAAACTGTTTTTT
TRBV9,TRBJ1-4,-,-,CASSPRPTTTNEKLFF,TGTGCCAGCAGCCCCAGACCGACAACAACTAATGAAAAACTGTTTTTT
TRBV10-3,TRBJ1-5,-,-,CAIGAELNVDQPQHF,TGTGCCATCGGTGCGGAGTTGAACGTGGATCAGCCCCAGCATTTT
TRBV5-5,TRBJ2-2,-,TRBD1,CASSLGQGNTGELFF,TGTGCCAGCAGCTTGGGACAGGGGAACACCGGGGAGCTGTTTTTT
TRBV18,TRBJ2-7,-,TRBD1,CASSTPRGQGFGQYF,TGTGCCAGCTCGACCCCCCGAGGACAGGGCTTCGGGCAGTACTTC